These 3 T cell receptor beta chains came from one sample sequenced in a study of shared clonotypes between healthy human individuals. CD45RO negativity and positive selection for CCR7 defined naive CD8 cells, a population that excluded terminally differentiated effector memory CD45RA+ cells. Here immunoSEQ multiplex PCR was the method, and the copy in TCRdb shows in-frame clones only, minus some. The table shows about 1,900,000 clones, with about 95% occurring only once. The sample comprised naive CD8+ T cells sorted from blood. Receptors were obtained from a man aged 18 to 29 in good health.

This clone came up once. CDR3 DNA: TGTGCCAGCAGTAAAATGGGGGCAGGGTCCTCCTACAATGAGCAGTTCTTC. Protein: CASSKMGAGSSYNEQFF. The V and J genes are TRBV2 and TRBJ2-1; perhaps TRBD1 as D (6 bases). Germline loops: CDR1 SNHLY, CDR2 FYNNEI. This CDR3 is 17 amino acids long. V was trimmed by 5 bases and J by 0 bases, leaving 17 bases between them.

On this clone: The identical CDR3 is also encoded by other nucleotide sequences in the sample. The chain couples TRBV7-9 to TRBJ1-6; maybe TRBD1 (6 bases). The germline V gene encodes CDR1 SEHNR and CDR2 FQNEAQ (reference sequence). V lost 5 bases and J 7 bases, leaving 12 bases between the germline ends. This CDR3 contains 14 residues. CDR3 protein: CASSLVQGNSPLHF. The CDR3 DNA reads as TGTGCCAGCAGCCTCGTCCAGGGGAATTCACCCCTCCACTTT.

V usage is TRBV10-3 and J usage is TRBJ2-2; D is unclear. Per the germline V gene, CDR1 is ENHRY and CDR2 is SYGVKD. V lost 6 bases and J 6 bases, leaving 5 bases between the germline ends. The CDR3 totals 11 residues. The CDR3 region is CAIRSPGELFF. The DNA of the CDR3 is TGTGCCATCAGATCGCCCGGGGAGCTGTTTTTT.